This T cell receptor (beta chain) was found in a study of radiotherapy plus CTLA-4 blockade in lung cancer (dated 2018 in TCRdb). Broadly, across the study: Objective responses occurred in more than 15% of enrolled patients, and around 29% achieved disease control. Study-level results and caveats: Early dynamic changes in blood T cell clones, together with increased serum interferon-beta after radiation, were reported as the strongest predictors of response. After treatment with radiotherapy and ipilimumab, TCR clones that came from tumors expanded in the peripheral blood.

Including the terminal cysteine and phenylalanine, the CDR3 comprises 14 residues. The entry retains the CDR3 DNA only, 42 bases that are in frame from base 1. CDR1 and CDR2, looked up from the germline V gene, are MNHNS and SASEGT. At the junction V is shortened by 3 bases and J by 10 bases; bases outside the gene matches: 6. Receptors were amplified or captured by the immunoSEQ multiplex PCR assay. TCRdb retrieved this table from immuneACCESS and kept in-frame rearrangements only. Not all clones are present; in checked studies, unresolved V genes account for under half, and no reason is known for the remainder. Here the sample has 80,000 or so clones; 78% occur a single time. The top ten clonotypes cover 4% of the sample. The study tested focal radiation therapy combined with CTLA-4 blockade (ipilimumab) in patients with chemo-refractory metastatic non-small-cell lung cancer. In the case of this clone: The antigen it binds to is not known. Per-nucleotide qualities are absent, and no much larger clonotype sits a single base away.

Sequenced here: peripheral blood, sampled from a patient treated with radiotherapy plus ipilimumab. The receptor's source is a human donor with non-small cell lung cancer who had a partial response to radiotherapy plus ipilimumab. Some clones in this sample may be carry-over from other donors' samples. The chain couples TRBV6-1 to TRBJ1-4; TRBD1 matches 9 bases in the middle. The DNA sequence reads TGTGCCAGCAGTGATACCGGGACAGGGAGAAAACTGTTTTTT. Its amino acids are CASSDTGTGRKLFF.